One sample yielded the 32 T cell receptor beta chains listed below, sequenced in a study of T cell responses to AZD1222 COVID-19 vaccine (dated by TCRdb to 2020 to 2023). The time point tag for this specimen amounts to: baseline before first vaccination. To prepare the library, the immunoSEQ multiplex PCR assay was applied. In TCRdb, the immuneACCESS table is reduced to in-frame sequences with V and J assigned. These tables do not hold every clone; where another copy was compared, an unresolved V gene accounts for under half, and the others remain unexplained. The sample table holds about 70,000 clones, of which 65% to 85% were seen once. The ten largest clones take up about 9.4% of the sample. The material sequenced was peripheral blood, taken on day 0 of AZD1222 vaccination. These receptors were collected from an adult in good health.

J is TRBJ1-1 and V is TRBV12-3 or TRBV12-4; 8 bases line up with TRBD1. V trimming: 6 bases; J trimming: 4 bases; junction bases outside the gene matches: 4. This CDR3 is built from 13 residues. The CDR3 loop reads CASRPTGGTEAFF. CDR3 sequence (DNA): TGTGCCAGCAGACCCACAGGGGGCACTGAAGCTTTCTTT.

This clone was seen once. The V gene is TRBV3-1 (or the pseudogene TRBV3-2), the J gene TRBJ2-7; 11 bases match TRBD2. The CDR3 spans 15 residues. Trimming cost V 1 base and J 6 bases; bases outside gene matches: 5. Germline-derived CDR1 and CDR2 are LGHDT and YNNKEL (reference sequence). CDR3 nucleotides: TGTGCCAGCAGCCAAGTTAGCGGGGGGGCCTCCGAGCAGTACTTC. It is translated as CASSQVSGGASEQYF.

The V call is TRBV5-1, the J call TRBJ1-3; the D gene is possibly TRBD1 (6 bases). Germline assignment: CDR1 SGHRS and CDR2 YFSETQ. The germline V and J ends were trimmed by 4 bases and 3 bases, with 17 bases remaining between them. This CDR3 spans 16 amino acids. For the CDR3, the DNA is TGCGCCAGCAGCCCTGGACAGCCAAGCTTTGGAAACACCATATATTTT. Translation gives CASSPGQPSFGNTIYF.

The chain has TRBV4-3 and TRBJ1-6; weak D call: TRBD1 (5 bases). Between the trimmed V and J ends, which lost 4 bases and 5 bases, there was a span of 15 bases. Germline CDR1 and CDR2: LGHNA and YSLEER. The CDR3 is 16 amino acids. The CDR3 DNA follows: TGCGCCAGCAGCCCGGGTGGTGGGGCTAATAATTCACCCCTCCACTTT. Translated: CASSPGGGANNSPLHF.

The chain combines TRBV6-2 or TRBV6-3 with TRBJ2-1; 9 bases agree with TRBD2. Per germline, CDR1 MNHEY and CDR2 SVGEGT. V lost 5 bases, J lost 9 bases, and 11 bases stayed unmatched. The CDR3 contains 15 residues. CDR3 bases: TGTGCCAGCAGTCCCACGAGGGCGGGGGGGACTGAGCAGTTCTTC. Residues: CASSPTRAGGTEQFF.

The chain links TRBV11-2 to TRBJ2-3; D is ambiguous. The CDR3 loop spans 17 amino acids. Per germline, CDR1 SGHAT and CDR2 FQNNGV. V lost 4 bases to trimming and J lost 2 bases, with 19 bases between them. CDR3: CASSSRALRSFTDTQYF. The CDR3 region has the DNA TGTGCCAGCAGCTCCCGCGCACTGCGGAGCTTCACAGATACGCAGTATTTT.

The chain links TRBV28 to TRBJ1-3; D remains ambiguous. The CDR3 covers 14 residues. V was trimmed by 3 bases and J by 0 bases, leaving 6 bases between them. Per the germline V gene, CDR1 is MDHEN and CDR2 is SYDVKM. The DNA of the CDR3 is TGTGCCAGCAGTTTTGGCGGCTCTGGAAACACCATATATTTT. Its translation is CASSFGGSGNTIYF.

Points on this clone: This sample includes further DNA sequences coding for the same CDR3. This sequence joins TRBV29-1 and TRBJ1-1, with D maybe TRBD1 (5 bases). From germline, CDR1 is SQVTM and CDR2 ANQGSEA. The CDR3 runs 13 residues. V lost 3 bases to trimming and J lost 1 base, with 9 bases between them. DNA of the CDR3: TGCAGCGTTGACCGGGGCCAGAACACTGAAGCTTTCTTT. Its protein is CSVDRGQNTEAFF.

The chain employs TRBV3-1 (or the pseudogene TRBV3-2) and TRBJ1-2, with D maybe TRBD1 (6 bases). The CDR3 contains 15 residues. Trimming shortened V by 4 bases and J by 3 bases, and 15 bases separated the two germline ends. Germline V gene sequence: CDR1 LGHDT, CDR2 YNNKEL (reference sequence). As DNA, the CDR3 is TGTGCCAGCAGCCCCCCTTTCGGGGGGCACTATGGCTACACCTTC. Its translation: CASSPPFGGHYGYTF.

A single count supports this clone. The chain joins TRBV6-5 to TRBJ1-3, with no clear D. The CDR3 is 16 residues long. Per the germline V gene, CDR1 is MNHEY and CDR2 is SVGAGI. Trimming removed 0 bases from V and 0 bases from J, with 9 bases in between. The DNA of the CDR3 is TGTGCCAGCAGTTACTCAGCCGGTTTCTCTGGAAACACCATATATTTT. Its translation is CASSYSAGFSGNTIYF.

The chain is built from TRBV5-1 and TRBJ1-1; D possibly corresponds to TRBD1 (6 bases). The CDR3 has 16 residues. Germline V gene sequence: CDR1 SGHRS, CDR2 YFSETQ. V shed 3 bases and J shed 3 bases, with 18 bases lying between them. The CDR3 region has the DNA TGCGCCAGCAGCTGGGCGACAGGCAGGTTGGACACTGAAGCTTTCTTT. Amino acid sequence: CASSWATGRLDTEAFF.

The V call is TRBV6-2 or TRBV6-3, the J call TRBJ2-2; D remains unclear. CDR1 MNHEY and CDR2 SVGEGT come from the germline V gene. The V gene lost 5 bases and the J gene lost 7 bases, with 14 bases spanning the gap. This CDR3 is built from 14 residues. The CDR3 sequence is CASSNDGTYGELFF. CDR3 nucleotide sequence: TGTGCCAGCAGTAATGACGGAACGTACGGGGAGCTGTTTTTT.

V is TRBV9 and J is TRBJ2-2; no firm D call. V lost 0 bases and J lost 6, with 9 bases in between. Germline-derived CDR1 and CDR2 are SGDLS and YYNGEE. The CDR3 has 14 amino acids. The CDR3 DNA reads TGTGCCAGCAGCGTAGTCCCCGTAGCCGGGGAGCTGTTTTTT. This encodes CASSVVPVAGELFF.

This clone was detected a few times. The chain carries TRBV4-1 and TRBJ2-5; no definite D call. The CDR3 loop spans 14 amino acids. The germline V and J ends were trimmed by 0 bases and 5 bases, with 10 bases remaining between them. The germline V gene encodes CDR1 MGHRA and CDR2 YSYEKL. The CDR3 DNA follows: TGCGCCAGCAGCCAAGATTTAGTCATTGAGACCCAGTACTTC. Translated: CASSQDLVIETQYF.

This chain uses TRBV18 with TRBJ1-5; possibly TRBD1 for D (6 bases). V was trimmed by 2 bases and J by 1 base, leaving 9 bases between them. The CDR3 contains 15 residues. Per the germline V gene, CDR1 is KGHSH and CDR2 is LQKENI. The CDR3 loop is CASSPETGSNQPQHF. Written as DNA, the CDR3 is TGTGCCAGCTCACCAGAGACAGGCAGCAATCAGCCCCAGCATTTT.

The chain has TRBV19 and TRBJ1-1; 7 nucleotides agree with TRBD1. V shed 7 bases, J shed 6 bases, and the junction held 8 bases outside the gene matches. This CDR3 contains 13 residues. Germline CDR1 LNHDA, CDR2 SQIVND (reference sequence). In nucleotides, the CDR3 is TGTGCCAGTAAACACACAGGGGTCTCTGAAGCTTTCTTT. This sequence encodes CASKHTGVSEAFF. The variable domain in full, with the rest retrieved from reference TRBV19 and TRBJ1-1, is DGGITQSPKYLFRKEGQNVTLSCEQNLNHDAMYWYRQDPGQGLRLIYYSQIVNDFQKGDIAEGYSVSREKKESFPLTVTSAQKNPTAFYLCASKHTGVSEAFFGQGTRLTVV.

A word on this clone: At one of its ends the junction is not consistent with the germline gene, which may arise from a read error. V usage is TRBV10-3 and J usage is TRBJ2-1; TRBD2 might be the D (5 bases). Germline CDR1 is ENHRY and CDR2 is SYGVKD. The CDR3 is made up of 14 amino acids. The CDR3 nucleotides read TGTGCCGTCAGGACTCCCGCGTCCAACAATGAGCAGTTCTTC. Its protein product is CAVRTPASNNEQFF.

The rearrangement uses TRBV2 and TRBJ2-7; D is unresolved. This CDR3 has 12 residues. Germline CDR1 and CDR2: SNHLY and FYNNEI. V gave up 6 bases and J gave up 4 bases, with 10 bases separating them. The CDR3: CASRLVGYEQYF. The CDR3 bases are TGTGCCAGCAGGCTCGTTGGGTACGAGCAGTACTTC.

This chain links TRBV6-5 with TRBJ2-1; D unresolved. V lost 6 bases and J 3 bases, leaving 15 bases between the germline ends. Germline V CDR1 and CDR2: MNHEY, SVGAGI. This CDR3 has 15 residues. The CDR3 here is CASRQDSYDYNEQFF. The CDR3 DNA sequence: TGTGCCAGCAGACAAGACTCCTACGACTACAATGAGCAGTTCTTC.

This chain connects TRBV18 to TRBJ1-1, with 10 bases fitting TRBD1. The germline V gene has CDR1 KGHSH and CDR2 LQKENI. The CDR3 spans 16 residues. The trim removed 2 bases at V and 7 bases at J, leaving 10 bases unmatched. The CDR3 spells CASSPTLGTGAGEAFF. In nucleotides, the CDR3 is TGTGCCAGCTCACCAACTTTAGGGACAGGGGCGGGTGAAGCTTTCTTT.

There are a few counts of this clone. The V call is TRBV2, the J call TRBJ1-6, with 9 bases matching TRBD1. The junction had 6 bases not matched to a gene; V was cut back by 6 bases and J by 0 bases. The germline CDR1 and CDR2 sequences are SNHLY and FYNNEI. This CDR3 comprises 17 residues. The CDR3 sequence: CASRGTGSNSYNSPLHF. The CDR3 nucleotides are TGTGCCAGCAGAGGGACAGGGTCAAACTCCTATAATTCACCCCTCCACTTT.

The rearrangement links TRBV12-3 or TRBV12-4 to TRBJ1-2; TRBD1 agrees at 7 bases. This CDR3 spans 12 amino acids. Trimming at V came to 4 bases and at J to 8 bases, leaving 4 bases not matched to a gene. CDR3 DNA sequence: TGTGCCAGCAGTTGGACAGGACACGGCTACACCTTC. It specifies CASSWTGHGYTF.

The chain is built from TRBV7-2 and TRBJ2-3, with D perhaps TRBD1 (6 bases). The CDR3 covers 14 residues. V was cut by 2 bases and J by 6 bases, with 12 bases left in between. Germline V gives CDR1 SGHTA, CDR2 FQGNSA. The CDR3 nucleotides are TGTGCCAGCAGCTTATCAACAGGGAGCGATACGCAGTATTTT. Amino acid sequence: CASSLSTGSDTQYF. The full variable domain, with the rest looked up from reference TRBV7-2 and TRBJ2-3, is GAGVSQSPSNKVTEKGKDVELRCDPISGHTALYWYRQSLGQGLEFLIYFQGNSAPDKSGLPSDRFSAERTGGSVSTLTIQRTQQEDSAVYLCASSLSTGSDTQYFGPGTRLTVL.

The chain joins TRBV20-1 to TRBJ1-2; no clear D gene. CDR3 size: 11 residues. Germline-derived CDR1 and CDR2 are DFQATT and SNEGSKA (reference sequence). Trimming cost V 8 bases and J 4 bases, with 11 bases left between them. CDR3: CSPANTYGYTF. The DNA for the CDR3 is TGCAGTCCTGCTAACACCTATGGCTACACCTTC.

V gene TRBV28 combines with J gene TRBJ1-2, with 9 positions matching TRBD1. CDR3 length: 13 amino acids. Germline CDR1 MDHEN, CDR2 SYDVKM. The trim removed 5 bases at V and 9 bases at J, leaving 7 bases unmatched. The CDR3 sequence: CASSPGDRDSYTF. CDR3 DNA sequence: TGTGCCAGCAGTCCAGGGGACAGGGATAGCTACACCTTC.

The V and J genes are TRBV6-5 and TRBJ1-1; the match to TRBD1 covers 9 bases. Germline V gene sequence: CDR1 MNHEY, CDR2 SVGAGI. J was trimmed by 5 bases and V by 7 bases; bases with no gene match: 5. The CDR3 has 13 residues. The CDR3: CASNRGRGTEAFF. CDR3 sequence (DNA): TGTGCCAGCAACAGGGGGCGGGGGACTGAAGCTTTCTTT.

CDR3 in amino acids: CASRLGGPLEETQYF. The DNA for the CDR3 is TGCGCCAGCAGACTTGGAGGGCCCCTCGAAGAGACCCAGTACTTC. This chain uses TRBV5-1 with TRBJ2-5, with D tentatively TRBD2 (6 bases). Per the germline V gene, CDR1 is SGHRS and CDR2 is YFSETQ. Trimming took off 5 bases at V and 3 bases at J, with 17 bases between the two ends. The CDR3 has 15 amino acids.

This chain joins TRBV18 and TRBJ1-1; TRBD1 matches at 8 bases. V gave up 0 bases and J gave up 0 bases; unmatched junction bases: 3. The CDR3 runs to 16 residues. The V gene's germline CDR1 is KGHSH and CDR2 LQKENI. CDR3 in DNA: TGTGCCAGCTCACCACCAGGGGACAGGCTGAACACTGAAGCTTTCTTT. Its protein is CASSPPGDRLNTEAFF. The full variable domain, completed using reference TRBV18 and TRBJ1-1, is NAGVMQNPRHLVRRRGQEARLRCSPMKGHSHVYWYRQLPEEGLKFMVYLQKENIIDESGMPKERFSAEFPKEGPSILRIQQVVRGDSAAYFCASSPPGDRLNTEAFFGQGTRLTVV.

This sequence joins TRBV6-5 and TRBJ1-2; 7 nucleotides line up with TRBD1. Germline CDR1 is MNHEY and CDR2 is SVGAGI. The ends lost 5 bases at V and 6 bases at J; junction bases unmatched: 6. This CDR3 spans 13 amino acids. DNA of the CDR3: TGTGCCAGCAGTCCGCGACAGGGAAATGGCTACACCTTC. Translation gives CASSPRQGNGYTF.

The V and J genes are TRBV9 and TRBJ1-4, with 7 bases aligning to TRBD1. After removal of 3 bases from V and 7 bases from J, the junction contained 6 bases not matched to a gene. The V gene's germline CDR1 is SGDLS and CDR2 YYNGEE. The CDR3 loop spans 14 amino acids. CDR3 residues: CASSADRRSEKLFF. CDR3 DNA: TGTGCCAGCAGCGCGGACAGGAGGTCTGAAAAACTGTTTTTT.

V gene TRBV7-9 combines with J gene TRBJ2-2, with D uncertain. The CDR3 runs 12 residues. Germline-derived CDR1 and CDR2 are SEHNR and FQNEAQ (reference sequence). Trimming cost V 7 bases and J 4 bases, with 7 bases left between them. DNA for the CDR3: TGTGCCAGCAAGACCGCCACCGGGGAGCTGTTTTTT. Amino acids: CASKTATGELFF.

The rearrangement uses TRBV10-3 and TRBJ1-2, with D uncertain. The CDR3 is 13 residues long. Trimming cost V 3 bases and J 2 bases, with 7 bases left between them. The germline V gene has CDR1 ENHRY and CDR2 SYGVKD. The DNA for the CDR3 is TGTGCCATCAGTGAAGAGGGCAACTATGGCTACACCTTC. This sequence encodes CAISEEGNYGYTF.